This entry features one T cell receptor beta chain sequence. Its target is not known. V lost 4 bases to trimming and J lost 0 bases, with 16 bases between them. The CDR3 is 16 residues long. Per germline, CDR1 SGHNT and CDR2 YYREEE (reference sequence). The source of the sample is a study of cytomegalovirus exposure and HLA in healthy donors. Findings and caveats of the study: TCR beta V- and J-gene trimming, according to a later analysis, was linked to a missense DCLRE1C variant. In all likelihood, a cluster of highly shared sequence variants was a sequencing artifact.

60 Vbeta and 13 Jbeta primers were used in PCR. Here immunoSEQ multiplex PCR was the method, and the copy in TCRdb shows in-frame clones only, minus some. The sample has 100,000 to 150,000 clones; the top ten hold 1.6%. The specimen sequenced was PBMCs. This clonotype was obtained from a woman in her thirties or forties in good health and CMV-seropositive. The V and J genes are TRBV5-4 and TRBJ1-1; TRBD1 is a possible D gene (5 bases). CDR3 loop: CASSKGRGDMNTEAFF. CDR3 nucleotides: TGTGCCAGCAGCAAGGGGAGGGGAGACATGAACACTGAAGCTTTCTTT.